The 3 T cell receptor beta chains given below trace back to one sample, sequenced in a study of post-analysis software for immune sequencing data. These receptors have no known antigen. Study results and caveats: Elevated frequency relative to controls characterized four to six TRBV segments in patients, TRBV5-6, TRBV5-1 and TRBV20-1 among them.

cDNA libraries of TCR beta carried unique molecular identifiers. TCRdb used MiXCR to reprocess the PCR reads, holding one entry per CDR3 protein. Here the sample spans hundreds of thousands of distinct CDR3 sequences, 30% being singletons. The sequencing sample was made of blood. The receptors come from a girl aged 5 to 17 with multiple sclerosis.

The table lists this clonotype with many counts. The V and J genes are TRBV28 and TRBJ2-6; D may be TRBD2 (5 bases). The length of the CDR3 is 15 residues. Germline V gene data show CDR1 as MDHEN and CDR2 as SYDVKM. V gave up 5 bases and J gave up 0 bases, with 8 bases separating them. CDR3: CASSGGHSGANVLTF. The CDR3, as DNA: TGTGCCAGCAGTGGCGGGCACTCTGGGGCCAACGTCCTGACTTTC.

The rearrangement links TRBV7-2 to TRBJ2-7; tentative D call: TRBD2 (6 bases). The J call could be wrong; TRBJ2-5 is a better fit for the DNA end. The germline gives CDR1 SGHTA, CDR2 FQGNSA. The CDR3 consists of 14 residues. The CDR3 spells CASDGAGRRETQYF. Written as DNA, the CDR3 is TGTGCCAGCGACGGGGCGGGGAGACGGGAGACCCAGTACTTC.

The V and J genes are TRBV6-2 or TRBV6-3 and TRBJ2-7; a possible D gene is TRBD1 (6 bases). Germline CDR1 and CDR2: MNHEY and SVGEGT. Trimming removed 8 bases at V and 3 bases at J, with 17 bases between. This CDR3 contains 14 residues. The CDR3 loop reads CASGTRDKNYEQYF. The CDR3 nucleotides read TGTGCCAGCGGTACCCGGGACAAAAACTACGAGCAGTACTTC.